The 29 T cell receptor beta chains below all came from one sample that was sequenced in a study of cytomegalovirus exposure and HLA in healthy donors. PCR involved 60 Vbeta and 13 Jbeta primers. Sequencing was performed with immunoSEQ multiplex PCR; in TCRdb, only in-frame clones are kept and a portion is missing. The data show around 190,000 clones, around 90% seen once. Sample: PBMCs. The receptors were sampled from a boy between 2 and 10 years old in good health and CMV-seronegative.

The chain employs TRBV27 and TRBJ2-1; 8 nucleotides agree with TRBD2. Per the germline V gene, CDR1 is MNHEY and CDR2 is SMNVEV (reference sequence). V trimming: 7 bases; J trimming: 5 bases; junction bases outside the gene matches: 13. CDR3 length: 16 residues. CDR3: CASIGVTSGGDNEQFF. For the CDR3, the DNA is TGTGCCAGCATAGGAGTCACTAGCGGAGGAGACAATGAGCAGTTCTTC.

This clone was recorded only once. The chain joins TRBV6-1 to TRBJ2-3, with 9 bases aligning to TRBD2. From germline, CDR1 is MNHNS and CDR2 SASEGT. The CDR3 sequence is 15 residues long. Trimming cost V 6 bases and J 3 bases; bases outside gene matches: 7. DNA for the CDR3: TGTGCCAGCAGCTTAGCGGGGGCACTAACAGATACGCAGTATTTT. This encodes CASSLAGALTDTQYF.

The V gene is TRBV7-9, the J gene TRBJ2-1, with TRBD2 as a possible D gene (5 bases). The CDR3 consists of 14 residues. V was trimmed by 2 bases and J by 4 bases, leaving 9 bases between them. CDR1 is SEHNR, CDR2 FQNEAQ, per germline (reference sequence). CDR3 DNA sequence: TGTGCCAGCAGCTTAAATGGAGGTTACAATGAGCAGTTCTTC. This translates into CASSLNGGYNEQFF.

On this clone: Other DNA sequences in the sample encode the same CDR3. Here the CDR3 reads CSVEGQVIEAFF. In nucleotides, the CDR3 is TGCAGCGTTGAGGGACAGGTAATTGAAGCTTTCTTT. The chain has TRBV29-1 and TRBJ1-1; 8 positions match TRBD1. Per the germline V gene, CDR1 is SQVTM and CDR2 is ANQGSEA. CDR3 length: 12 amino acids. The V gene end was trimmed by 3 bases and the J gene end by 7 bases; junction bases not matched to a gene: 4.

The V call is TRBV30, the J call TRBJ1-1; D is unclear. The CDR3 extends over 13 amino acids. Between the trimmed V and J ends, which lost 5 bases and 1 base, there was a span of 11 bases. CDR1 is GTSNPN and CDR2 is SVGIG in the germline V gene (reference sequence). CDR3 sequence reads: CAWLFLRNTEAFF. CDR3 nucleotide sequence: TGTGCCTGGCTTTTCCTAAGGAACACTGAAGCTTTCTTT.

CDR3 region: CAHPGGGQETQYF. The CDR3 DNA follows: TGTGCCCACCCCGGGGGAGGGCAAGAGACCCAGTACTTC. The chain couples TRBV5-5 to TRBJ2-5; TRBD2 aligns across 7 bases. CDR1 is SGHKS and CDR2 is YYEKEE in the germline V gene (reference sequence). V gave up 10 bases and J gave up 2 bases; unmatched junction bases: 8. This CDR3 region has 13 residues.

The chain links TRBV5-6 to TRBJ1-6; D ambiguous. The germline V and J ends were trimmed by 2 bases and 10 bases, with 10 bases remaining between them. CDR3 length equals 13 residues. Germline V gene sequence: CDR1 SGHDT, CDR2 YYEEEE. The CDR3 reads CASSFPGNSPLHF. CDR3 sequence (DNA): TGTGCCAGCAGCTTCCCAGGCAACTCACCCCTCCACTTT.

The chain uses TRBV7-2 and TRBJ2-7, with no clear D. CDR1 is SGHTA and CDR2 is FQGNSA in the germline V gene. There are 11 residues in the CDR3. Trimming stripped 5 bases from V and 6 bases from J, with 8 bases between. The CDR3 sequence: CASSPSFEQYF. The CDR3 DNA follows: TGTGCCAGCAGCCCCTCTTTCGAGCAGTACTTC. Full variable domain (outside the CDR3, taken from reference TRBV7-2 and TRBJ2-7): GAGVSQSPSNKVTEKGKDVELRCDPISGHTALYWYRQSLGQGLEFLIYFQGNSAPDKSGLPSDRFSAERTGGSVSTLTIQRTQQEDSAVYLCASSPSFEQYFGPGTRLTVT.

This clone was counted a single time. J is TRBJ2-7 and V is TRBV2; 9 bases agree with TRBD2. The germline V gene has CDR1 SNHLY and CDR2 FYNNEI. The CDR3 has 15 residues. V gave up 4 bases and J gave up 3 bases; unmatched junction bases: 7. CDR3: CASSGGTSLSYEQYF. As DNA, the CDR3 is TGTGCCAGCAGTGGTGGGACTAGCCTTAGCTACGAGCAGTACTTC.

The chain combines TRBV28 with TRBJ1-5, with a possible D match to TRBD1 (6 bases). The germline gives CDR1 MDHEN, CDR2 SYDVKM. Trimming took off 3 bases at V and 4 bases at J, with 19 bases between the two ends. CDR3 size: 17 residues. The CDR3 nucleotides read TGTGCCAGCAGTTTGGGAAACCCACAGGGTCAGAATCAGCCCCAGCATTTT. Protein product: CASSLGNPQGQNQPQHF.

The chain joins TRBV28 to TRBJ1-5; a possible D gene is TRBD1 (5 bases). The germline gives CDR1 MDHEN, CDR2 SYDVKM. This CDR3 has 17 amino acids. Deletions cut 7 bases from V and 0 bases from J, with 19 bases between. CDR3 nucleotides: TGTGCCAGCAAACGGGGACTCTCCCTTTATAGCAATCAGCCCCAGCATTTT. Protein sequence: CASKRGLSLYSNQPQHF.

V and J are TRBV6-5 and TRBJ1-2, with a weak D call TRBD1 (6 bases). Between the trimmed V and J ends, which lost 0 bases and 2 bases, there was a span of 10 bases. Germline lookup yields CDR1 MNHEY and CDR2 SVGAGI. The CDR3 loop spans 15 amino acids. The CDR3 DNA reads TGTGCCAGCAGTTACTCGGGACAACTGAACTATGGCTACACCTTC. Protein sequence: CASSYSGQLNYGYTF.

The chain combines TRBV19 with TRBJ2-1; a possible D gene is TRBD1 (5 bases). This CDR3 is built from 14 residues. CDR1 LNHDA and CDR2 SQIVND come from the germline V gene (reference sequence). V lost 7 bases and J lost 0, with 10 bases in between. The CDR3 is CASTQGASYNEQFF. CDR3 in DNA: TGTGCCAGTACTCAAGGGGCCTCCTACAATGAGCAGTTCTTC.

The rearrangement joins TRBV30 to TRBJ1-3, with TRBD1 matching over 10 bases. V shed 0 bases, J shed 2 bases, and the junction held 4 bases outside the gene matches. CDR3 size: 16 residues. Germline V lookup: CDR1 GTSNPN, CDR2 SVGIG (reference sequence). The CDR3 nucleotides are TGTGCCTGGAGTGTACGGGGGACAGGGGCTGGAAACACCATATATTTT. Amino acids: CAWSVRGTGAGNTIYF.

The rearrangement joins TRBV7-9 to TRBJ2-3; D perhaps matches TRBD2 (6 bases). CDR1 is SEHNR and CDR2 is FQNEAQ in the germline V gene (reference sequence). The CDR3 covers 11 residues. Between the trimmed V and J ends, which lost 1 base and 14 bases, there was a span of 10 bases. The DNA of the CDR3 is TGTGCCAGCAGCTTAGGGGACTCGGTGTATTTT. This gives the protein CASSLGDSVYF. The full variable domain, completed using reference TRBV7-9 and TRBJ2-3, is DTGVSQNPRHKITKRGQNVTFRCDPISEHNRLYWYRQTLGQGPEFLTYFQNEAQLEKSRLLSDRFSAERPKGSFSTLEIQRTEQGDSAMYLCASSLGDSVYFGPGTRLTVL.

This clone was counted a few times. The chain carries TRBV7-2 and TRBJ1-1; D gene unclear. Germline loops: CDR1 SGHTA, CDR2 FQGNSA. Trimming cost V 5 bases and J 6 bases, with 10 bases left between them. CDR3 length: 12 amino acids. CDR3 amino acids: CASSPSVSEAFF. The CDR3, as DNA: TGTGCCAGCAGCCCCTCGGTATCTGAAGCTTTCTTT. Filled out from reference TRBV7-2 and TRBJ1-1, the complete variable domain reads GAGVSQSPSNKVTEKGKDVELRCDPISGHTALYWYRQSLGQGLEFLIYFQGNSAPDKSGLPSDRFSAERTGGSVSTLTIQRTQQEDSAVYLCASSPSVSEAFFGQGTRLTVV.

This chain's CDR3 is CASSQGQGSAGEQFF. DNA for the CDR3: TGTGCCAGTAGTCAGGGACAGGGATCGGCAGGGGAGCAGTTCTTC. The chain carries TRBV19 and TRBJ2-1, with 9 bases aligning to TRBD1. Germline CDR1 and CDR2: LNHDA and SQIVND (reference sequence). The CDR3 contains 15 residues. V lost 5 bases, J lost 10 bases, and 12 bases stayed unmatched.

J is TRBJ1-2 and V is TRBV27; 8 nucleotides agree with TRBD1. CDR3 length: 15 residues. Germline V gives CDR1 MNHEY, CDR2 SMNVEV (reference sequence). V was clipped by 10 bases and J by 3 bases; unmatched bases: 13. CDR3 sequence: CATRPRTGKDYGYTF. CDR3 in DNA: TGTGCCACCCGCCCACGGACAGGGAAAGACTATGGCTACACCTTC.

With regard to this clone: The same CDR3 is also encoded by other DNA sequences in this sample. The chain carries TRBV11-3 and TRBJ2-7; 8 positions agree with TRBD2. V shed 4 bases and J 10 bases; nucleotides not matched to a gene: 15. The germline V gene encodes CDR1 SGHNT and CDR2 YENEEA. The CDR3 contains 15 residues. CDR3 nucleotide sequence: TGTGCCAGCAGCTCGTCGGGAGGGCCCGGGGTCGAACAGTACTTC. Amino acids: CASSSSGGPGVEQYF.

The V call is TRBV4-1, the J call TRBJ1-4; 11 bases map to TRBD1. The CDR3 has 16 residues. The trim removed 4 bases at V and 4 bases at J, leaving 5 bases unmatched. CDR1 MGHRA and CDR2 YSYEKL come from the germline V gene. Written as DNA, the CDR3 is TGCGCCAGCAGCCGAGGACAGGGGGCGGGTAATGAAAAACTGTTTTTT. The encoded protein is CASSRGQGAGNEKLFF.

This rearrangement joins TRBV27 to TRBJ2-1; 8 bases fit TRBD1. Trimming took 7 bases from V and 7 from J; bases not matched to a gene: 12. In germline, CDR1 is MNHEY, CDR2 SMNVEV (reference sequence). The CDR3 totals 15 residues. The CDR3 region has the DNA TGTGCCAGCAATTACCGGGACAGGTTATGGAATGAGCAGTTCTTC. This sequence encodes CASNYRDRLWNEQFF.

The rearrangement joins TRBV6-1 to TRBJ1-2, with D unclear. Germline V lookup: CDR1 MNHNS, CDR2 SASEGT. Trimming cost V 8 bases and J 3 bases, with 7 bases left between them. The length of the CDR3 is 11 residues. The CDR3 DNA sequence: TGTGCCAGCGTTCGGGACTATGGCTACACCTTC. Translating it yields CASVRDYGYTF.

This rearrangement joins TRBV6-1 to TRBJ2-7; 7 bases line up with TRBD2. This CDR3 comprises 16 residues. CDR1 MNHNS and CDR2 SASEGT come from the germline V gene. With 4 bases clipped from V and 0 bases from J, the junction kept 9 bases outside the gene matches. CDR3 nucleotides: TGTGCCAGCAGTGCCAGCCGGGGGGACGTCTCCTACGAGCAGTACTTC. Translated, it gives CASSASRGDVSYEQYF.

V usage is TRBV28 and J usage is TRBJ1-5, with D maybe TRBD1 (6 bases). The germline V and J ends were trimmed by 3 bases and 3 bases, with 9 bases remaining between them. CDR1 is MDHEN, CDR2 SYDVKM, per germline. There are 14 residues in the CDR3. The CDR3 is CASSFGQINQPQHF. The CDR3, as DNA: TGTGCCAGCAGTTTCGGACAGATCAATCAGCCCCAGCATTTT. Combining the CDR3 with reference TRBV28 and TRBJ1-5 gives the whole variable domain DVKVTQSSRYLVKRTGEKVFLECVQDMDHENMFWYRQDPGLGLRLIYFSYDVKMKEKGDIPEGYSVSREKKERFSLILESASTNQTSMYLCASSFGQINQPQHFGDGTRLSIL.

This clone was detected only once. The chain recombines TRBV6-1 with TRBJ2-7; D is perhaps TRBD2 (6 bases). V shed 2 bases and J shed 4 bases, with 15 bases lying between them. Germline V gene sequence: CDR1 MNHNS, CDR2 SASEGT. This CDR3 has 15 amino acids. The CDR3 DNA reads TGTGCCAGCAGTGAATGGACGCGGGACTTTTACGAGCAGTACTTC. Protein sequence: CASSEWTRDFYEQYF.

This clone was detected only once. The chain joins TRBV5-1 to TRBJ1-6; 7 bases are a match to TRBD1. The CDR3 loop spans 15 amino acids. In germline, CDR1 is SGHRS, CDR2 YFSETQ. V lost 3 bases to trimming and J lost 9 bases; unmatched junction nucleotides: 9. In DNA form, the CDR3 reads TGCGCCAGCAGCTCCGGCATCACAGGGGTTTCACCCCTCCACTTT. As protein: CASSSGITGVSPLHF.

This sequence joins TRBV2 and TRBJ2-1, with 12 bases identical to TRBD2. The CDR3 is 17 residues long. The V gene end was trimmed by 0 bases and the J gene end by 10 bases; junction bases not matched to a gene: 10. Germline CDR1 and CDR2: SNHLY and FYNNEI. The CDR3 is CASSEAGLAGPVREQFF. DNA of the CDR3: TGTGCCAGCAGTGAAGCCGGACTAGCGGGACCGGTGAGGGAGCAGTTCTTC.

The chain employs TRBV10-2 and TRBJ1-1; TRBD1 matches at 10 bases. J was trimmed by 7 bases and V by 2 bases; bases with no gene match: 7. The CDR3 consists of 15 residues. Germline CDR1 reads WSHSY; CDR2 reads SAAADI. CDR3 residues: CASSERDRGRFEAFF. The CDR3 region has the DNA TGCGCCAGCAGTGAGCGGGACAGGGGTCGTTTTGAAGCTTTCTTT.

This chain links TRBV18 with TRBJ2-5; D is uncertain. Germline values: CDR1 KGHSH, CDR2 LQKENI. The CDR3 spans 11 residues. V was trimmed by 8 bases and J by 11 bases, leaving 15 bases between them. The CDR3 loop reads CASLPHMAQYF. The CDR3 DNA is TGTGCCAGCCTCCCCCATATGGCTCAGTACTTC.